The rows below give T cell receptor beta chains drawn from one sample of a study of cytomegalovirus exposure and HLA in healthy donors. The data were produced by immunoSEQ multiplex PCR, yet TCRdb's version contains in-frame clones alone and is incomplete. The table has 200,000 or so clones, about 77% seen once. Sample: PBMCs. These receptors were obtained from a woman in her 30s in good health and CMV-seropositive. CDR3s include the opening cysteine and the closing phenylalanine or tryptophan. The D gene is left open where the match is weak. Clone size, where shown, is once, few, many, or a class for clones that have expanded.

v_call	j_call	d_call	clone_size	cdr3_aa	cdr3_nt
TRBV25-1	TRBJ2-1	.	.	CASSEYLHTTNGDEQFF	TGTGCCAGCAGTGAATATCTCCACACGACTAATGGTGATGAGCAGTTCTTC
TRBV29-1	TRBJ1-1	.	few	CSLRGGENTEAFF	TGCAGTCTAAGAGGCGGGGAGAACACTGAAGCTTTCTTT
TRBV7-2	TRBJ1-4	.	.	CASSLARSSYGLFF	TGTGCCAGCAGCTTAGCGAGATCTTCTTACGGACTGTTTTTT
TRBV7-9	TRBJ2-3	.	.	CASSGRVTLMDTQYF	TGTGCCAGCAGCGGCAGGGTAACCTTGATGGATACGCAGTATTTT
TRBV29-1	TRBJ2-3	TRBD1	once	CSSRRGRVDTQYF	TGCAGCTCCCGAAGGGGGCGCGTAGATACGCAGTATTTT
TRBV4-3	TRBJ2-1	.	few	CASSQDSAGQANNEQFF	TGCGCCAGCAGCCAAGATTCAGCGGGACAGGCAAACAATGAGCAGTTCTTC
TRBV5-1	TRBJ1-2	.	.	CASSLAPDYGYTF	TGCGCCAGCAGCTTGGCTCCGGACTATGGCTACACCTTC
TRBV27	TRBJ2-1	.	.	CASSPPIREYNEQFF	TGTGCCAGCAGTCCTCCAATCAGGGAATACAATGAGCAGTTCTTC
TRBV28	TRBJ2-7	.	.	CASSLLGGTYEQYF	TGTGCCAGCAGTTTACTAGGAGGAACCTACGAGCAGTACTTC
TRBV5-1	TRBJ2-2	TRBD2	.	CASSQSGGPYTGELFF	TGCGCCAGCAGCCAAAGCGGGGGGCCCTACACCGGGGAGCTGTTTTTT
TRBV6-4	TRBJ2-1	TRBD1	.	CASRRDRGYEQFF	TGTGCCAGCAGACGGGACAGGGGTTATGAGCAGTTCTTC
TRBV11-2	TRBJ2-5	TRBD2	.	CASSSQSGRGETQYF	TGTGCCAGCAGCTCCCAAAGCGGGAGAGGGGAGACCCAGTACTTC
TRBV6-4	TRBJ2-3	TRBD2	.	CASSVAGLAADTQYF	TGTGCCAGCAGTGTAGCGGGACTAGCCGCAGATACGCAGTATTTT
TRBV7-3	TRBJ1-1	.	once	CASSLLQRANSEAFF	TGTGCCAGCAGCTTACTTCAGCGGGCGAATTCTGAAGCTTTCTTT